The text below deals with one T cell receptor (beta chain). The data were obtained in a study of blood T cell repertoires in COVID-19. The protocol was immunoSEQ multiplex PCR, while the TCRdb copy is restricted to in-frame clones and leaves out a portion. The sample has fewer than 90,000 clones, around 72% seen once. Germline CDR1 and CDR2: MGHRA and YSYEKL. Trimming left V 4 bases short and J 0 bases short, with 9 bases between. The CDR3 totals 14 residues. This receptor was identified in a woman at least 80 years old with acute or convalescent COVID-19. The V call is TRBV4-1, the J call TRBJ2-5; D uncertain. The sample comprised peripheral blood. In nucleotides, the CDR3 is TGCGCCAGCAGCCTCTCCGGGTACCAAGAGACCCAGTACTTC. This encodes CASSLSGYQETQYF.